This T cell receptor beta chain is drawn from a study of control samples from healthy donors and cancer patients. V was pared by 1 base and J by 6 bases, with 2 bases of the junction left unmatched. The V gene's germline CDR1 is MNHEY and CDR2 SVGEGT. The CDR3 has 13 amino acids. Assay: immunoSEQ multiplex PCR; the TCRdb copy retains only in-frame clones and omits some. The sample holds around 170,000 clones; approximately 94% are singletons and the top ten take roughly 1.3%. V gene TRBV6-2 or TRBV6-3 combines with J gene TRBJ1-1; 7 bases fit TRBD1. This TCR derives from a man aged 25 to 45 in good health. The sequenced sample was blood. Here the CDR3 reads CASSYWGQPEAFF. In DNA, the CDR3 is TGTGCCAGCAGTTACTGGGGACAGCCTGAAGCTTTCTTT.